The table lists the clone carrying this T cell receptor beta chain with many counts. This CDR3 contains 13 residues. V was pared by 1 base and J by 6 bases, with 6 bases between. The germline gives CDR1 LGHDT, CDR2 YNNKEL (reference sequence). This sample is drawn from a study of response to subunit inactivated influenza vaccine. TCRdb re-analysed the RT-PCR reads in MiXCR, keeping a single row per CDR3 protein. The sample has around 570,000 distinct CDR3 sequences, over 9% seen once. The data were also submitted as part of a second study, on T cells expressing NK-cell markers. That study reports: 5'RACE template switching with UMIs produced the TCR beta cDNA. In the group of eight sequenced donors, seven were HCMV-seropositive and one was seronegative. The authors applied an anti-gamma-delta TCR antibody in several experiments, and it restricted sorting to alpha-beta TCR T cells. Topping the CD3+CD56-NKG2C+ fraction as well were these clonotypes, in a few donors.

The J gene is TRBJ2-2, the V gene TRBV3-1, with D uncertain. Sequenced material: PBMCs from blood, taken on the day of vaccination. This TCR derives from a man aged 50-60 years who received an inactivated influenza vaccine. The CDR3 DNA follows: TGTGCCAGCAGCCAAGTTTACGCCGGGGAGCTGTTTTTT. The encoded protein is CASSQVYAGELFF.